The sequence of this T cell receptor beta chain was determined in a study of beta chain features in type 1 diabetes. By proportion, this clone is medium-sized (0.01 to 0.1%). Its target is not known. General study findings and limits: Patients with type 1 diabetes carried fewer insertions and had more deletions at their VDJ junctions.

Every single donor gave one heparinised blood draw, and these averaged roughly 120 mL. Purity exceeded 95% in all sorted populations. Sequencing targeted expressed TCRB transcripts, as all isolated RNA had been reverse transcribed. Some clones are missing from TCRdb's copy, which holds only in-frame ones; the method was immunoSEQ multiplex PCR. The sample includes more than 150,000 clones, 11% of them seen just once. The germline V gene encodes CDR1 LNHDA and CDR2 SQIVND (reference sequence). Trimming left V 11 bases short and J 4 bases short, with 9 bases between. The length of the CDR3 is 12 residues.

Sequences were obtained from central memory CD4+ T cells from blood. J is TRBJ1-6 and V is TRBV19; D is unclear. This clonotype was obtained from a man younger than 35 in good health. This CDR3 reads CASTTYNSPLHF. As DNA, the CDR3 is TGTGCCTCTACGACGTATAATTCACCCCTCCACTTT.